Given below is one T cell receptor (beta chain) in context. Its antigen is still unknown. Profiled with immunoSEQ multiplex PCR; TCRdb holds only in-frame clones, not every one. Seen here are 40,000 to 45,000 clones, around 94% observed once, and the top ten hold less than 1%. The sample belongs to a study of T cell clonotyping in hematopoietic cell transplantation. Whole-study findings and limits: Without cell sorting, CD4 versus CD8 contributions remain unresolved.

The CDR3 sequence is 14 residues long. Looked up from germline, CDR1 is LNHDA and CDR2 is SQIVND (reference sequence). V was shortened by 5 bases and J by 3 bases, with 10 bases between the two germline ends. What was sequenced was peripheral blood mononuclear cells. The rearrangement links TRBV19 to TRBJ2-2; D is ambiguous. The receptor's source is a woman aged 45-59 years in good health. Some clones in this sample may be carry-over from other donors' samples. The CDR3 loop is CASSGQADTGELFF. The CDR3 nucleotides are TGTGCCAGTAGTGGCCAGGCCGACACCGGGGAGCTGTTTTTT.